This entry lists 28 T cell receptor beta chains sequenced from one sample in a study of identical twins. TCRdb reprocessed the 5' RACE reads via MiXCR and lists one record per CDR3 protein. This table holds around 340,000 distinct CDR3 sequences, over 9% found once. In addition, the sample was reused for a study of yellow fever vaccine responses in identical twins.

The sample was CD8+ T cells sorted from blood. Receptor source: a woman younger than 35 in good health.

This clonotype was seen more than once but under ten times. The chain uses TRBV27 and TRBJ2-2; 16 nucleotides line up with TRBD2. Trimming at V came to 8 bases and at J to 7 bases, leaving 10 bases not matched to a gene. The CDR3 spans 17 residues. The germline CDR1 and CDR2 sequences are MNHEY and SMNVEV (reference sequence). As DNA, the CDR3 is TGTGCCAGCCGGACCGGGACTAGCGGGAGGGCGGGCGGGGAGCTGTTTTTT. Translation: CASRTGTSGRAGGELFF.

This clonotype turned up a few times. Written as DNA, the CDR3 is TGTGCCAGCAGCTTATCGTCGGGGGGCCATCGTGGCACAGATACGCAGTATTTT. Amino acid sequence: CASSLSSGGHRGTDTQYF. The chain combines TRBV11-1 with TRBJ2-3; TRBD2 might be the D (7 bases). The CDR3 has 18 amino acids. Per germline, CDR1 SGHAT and CDR2 FQDESV (reference sequence). The germline V and J ends were trimmed by 2 bases and 1 base, with 19 bases remaining between them.

This clonotype was observed a few times. The CDR3 spells CASSQGLRPYEQYV. The CDR3 nucleotides are TGCGCCAGCAGCCAAGGGCTCCGTCCCTACGAGCAGTACGTC. V is TRBV4-1 and J is TRBJ2-7; D remains unclear. Trimming took 1 base from V and 2 from J, leaving 9 bases between them. CDR3 length: 14 residues. The V gene's germline CDR1 is MGHRA and CDR2 YSYEKL.

This chain connects TRBV7-6 to TRBJ2-2; possible D gene TRBD2, 5 bases. V lost 1 base to trimming and J lost 9 bases, with 12 bases between them. The CDR3 spans 14 residues. Germline values: CDR1 SGHVS, CDR2 FNYEAQ. Written as DNA, the CDR3 is TGTGCCAGCAGCTTAGGGACTGATGCGCGGGAGCTGTTTTTT. Translated: CASSLGTDARELFF. The full variable domain, completed using reference TRBV7-6 and TRBJ2-2, is GAGVSQSPRYKVTKRGQDVALRCDPISGHVSLYWYRQALGQGPEFLTYFNYEAQQDKSGLPNDRFSAERPEGSISTLTIQRTEQRDSAMYRCASSLGTDARELFFGEGSRLTVL.

Note on this clonotype: A much larger clone differs from this one at a single base, so this may be a read error. The CDR3 bases are TGTGCCAGCAGCGGTAGCGGGATCTCCTACAATGAGCAGTTCTTC. It is translated as CASSGSGISYNEQFF. The chain couples TRBV9 to TRBJ2-1; 8 bases align to TRBD2. The CDR3 extends over 15 amino acids. V lost 3 bases and J lost 0; bases outside the gene matches: 2. Germline V CDR1 and CDR2: SGDLS, YYNGEE. Together with reference TRBV9 and TRBJ2-1, the CDR3 gives the full variable domain: DSGVTQTPKHLITATGQRVTLRCSPRSGDLSVYWYQQSLDQGLQFLIQYYNGEERAKGNILERFSAQQFPDLHSELNLSSLELGDSALYFCASSGSGISYNEQFFGPGTRLTVL.

This clonotype has only a few counts. The chain couples TRBV19 to TRBJ1-1; D remains ambiguous. This CDR3 is built from 10 residues. CDR1 LNHDA and CDR2 SQIVND come from the germline V gene (reference sequence). The ends were cut back, 10 bases at V and 7 bases at J, with 10 bases in the middle. The chain's CDR3 is CATRAVEAFF. CDR3 bases: TGTGCCACCCGGGCAGTTGAAGCTTTCTTT. Together with reference TRBV19 and TRBJ1-1, the CDR3 gives the full variable domain: DGGITQSPKYLFRKEGQNVTLSCEQNLNHDAMYWYRQDPGQGLRLIYYSQIVNDFQKGDIAEGYSVSREKKESFPLTVTSAQKNPTAFYLCATRAVEAFFGQGTRLTVV.

This clonotype has just a few counts. The chain employs TRBV6-2 or TRBV6-3 and TRBJ2-3; the D call may be TRBD1 or TRBD2 (5 bases each). With 6 bases removed from V and 1 base from J, the gap between germline ends came to 17 bases. The CDR3 contains 16 residues. Germline V CDR1 and CDR2: MNHEY, SVGEGT. The CDR3 DNA sequence: TGTGCCAGCAGCCTACGGGACCCGACGGGCACAGATACGCAGTATTTT. Translating it yields CASSLRDPTGTDTQYF.

The gene calls are TRBV11-2 and TRBJ1-6; no reliable D call. Per germline, CDR1 SGHAT and CDR2 FQNNGV. This CDR3 is built from 17 residues. V dropped 5 bases and J dropped 2 bases, with 16 bases sitting between them. CDR3 region: CASSHVGGVAYNSPLHF. The CDR3 bases are TGTGCCAGCAGCCATGTGGGCGGGGTCGCCTATAATTCACCCCTCCACTTT.

The chain carries TRBV28 and TRBJ2-5; a possible D gene is TRBD2 (6 bases). Germline V lookup: CDR1 MDHEN, CDR2 SYDVKM. The CDR3 spans 14 residues. The V gene lost 10 bases and the J gene lost 1 base, with 16 bases spanning the gap. CDR3 bases: TGTGCCACCGGTTGGGGGGATTCCCAAGAGACCCAGTACTTC. This encodes CATGWGDSQETQYF.

This clonotype was seen a few times. The gene calls are TRBV19 and TRBJ2-2; D is unclear. Germline V gene lookup returns CDR1 LNHDA and CDR2 SQIVND (reference sequence). This CDR3 comprises 15 residues. Trimming took 7 bases from V and 6 from J, leaving 18 bases between them. CDR3 sequence reads: CASTPEEYFAGELFF. In nucleotides, the CDR3 is TGTGCCAGTACTCCGGAAGAGTATTTCGCCGGGGAGCTGTTTTTT.

This chain uses TRBV12-5 with TRBJ2-5, with 7 positions matching TRBD2. The CDR3 is 14 residues long. The germline V gene has CDR1 LGHNT and CDR2 FRNRAP. J lost 9 bases, V lost 0 bases, and 7 bases had no gene match. The CDR3 DNA reads as TGTGCTAGTGGTTTGGTCGGTAGCGGGCAGGCCCAGTACTTC. Its translation: CASGLVGSGQAQYF. Drawing the rest from reference TRBV12-5 and TRBJ2-5, the complete variable domain is DARVTQTPRHKVTEMGQEVTMRCQPILGHNTVFWYRQTMMQGLELLAYFRNRAPLDDSGMPKDRFSAEMPDATLATLKIQPSEPRDSAVYFCASGLVGSGQAQYFGPGTRLLVL.

The genes are TRBV11-2 and TRBJ2-5; 10 nucleotides agree with TRBD1. The V and J ends lost 8 bases and 5 bases, in that order; junction bases with no gene match: 11. CDR1 is SGHAT, CDR2 FQNNGV, per germline. This CDR3 is 15 amino acids long. DNA for the CDR3: TGTGCCAGCGGACCGGGACAGGGGATGGTTGAGACCCAGTACTTC. Its protein is CASGPGQGMVETQYF.

This chain connects TRBV24-1 to TRBJ2-5; no clear D gene. The CDR3 contains 16 residues. Germline CDR1 KGHDR, CDR2 SFDVKD. V was shortened by 4 bases and J by 4 bases, with 18 bases between the two germline ends. The CDR3 nucleotides are TGTGCCACCAGTGACTCTACGACACGGAGTGGAGAGACCCAGTACTTC. This encodes CATSDSTTRSGETQYF.

The chain employs TRBV24-1 and TRBJ2-7, with no clear D. The length of the CDR3 is 15 residues. With 4 bases removed from V and 1 base from J, the gap between germline ends came to 13 bases. Germline V lookup: CDR1 KGHDR, CDR2 SFDVKD. CDR3 DNA sequence: TGTGCCACCAGTGAGGCCGTAAGTGTGTCCTACGAGCAGTACTTC. This gives the protein CATSEAVSVSYEQYF.

This clonotype occurred a few times. This chain uses TRBV20-1 with TRBJ2-7; 16 nucleotides agree with TRBD2. This CDR3 has 17 residues. With V trimmed by 5 bases and J by 2 bases, 9 bases remained unmatched. CDR1 and CDR2 (germline): DFQATT, SNEGSKA (reference sequence). The CDR3, as DNA: TGCAGTGCTTCGGGACTAGCGGGGGGGCCCGGCCCCTACGAGCAGTACGTC. It translates to CSASGLAGGPGPYEQYV.

This clonotype was seen only a few times. V and J are TRBV7-9 and TRBJ1-6; D possibly corresponds to TRBD1 (5 bases). Trimming removed 1 base at V and 8 bases at J, with 15 bases between. The CDR3 is 16 residues long. In germline, CDR1 is SEHNR, CDR2 FQNEAQ (reference sequence). CDR3 region: CASSLGVGTVDSPLHF. The CDR3, as DNA: TGTGCCAGCAGCTTAGGAGTAGGGACCGTGGATTCACCCCTCCACTTT.

This clonotype was counted at least ten times. The J gene is TRBJ2-1, the V gene TRBV9, with 8 bases identical to TRBD2. The CDR3 runs to 15 residues. In germline, CDR1 is SGDLS, CDR2 YYNGEE. The V segment lost 3 bases and the J segment 8 bases; nucleotides outside the gene matches: 10. CDR3 in amino acids: CASSAGLAFSDEQFF. In DNA form, the CDR3 reads TGTGCCAGCAGCGCCGGACTAGCTTTCAGCGATGAGCAGTTCTTC.

This clonotype was counted ten times or more. This chain connects TRBV29-1 to TRBJ2-1, with D perhaps assigned TRBD1 or TRBD2 (5 bases each). Germline V CDR1 and CDR2: SQVTM, ANQGSEA. The CDR3 contains 14 residues. V was pared by 4 bases and J by 9 bases, with 19 bases between. The CDR3 spells CSVASGAPLVEQFF. CDR3 in DNA: TGCAGCGTTGCCTCCGGGGCCCCCTTGGTTGAGCAGTTCTTC.

This clonotype has a count of ten or more. The chain combines TRBV9 with TRBJ2-7, with 8 nucleotides matching TRBD2. V lost 4 bases and J lost 3; bases outside the gene matches: 6. In germline, CDR1 is SGDLS, CDR2 YYNGEE. There are 14 residues in the CDR3. CDR3 nucleotide sequence: TGTGCCAGCAGCCCCTCGGGACTAGACTACGAGCAGTACTTC. Its translation is CASSPSGLDYEQYF.

This clonotype has at least ten counts. The chain has TRBV4-1 and TRBJ2-2; D tentatively fits TRBD1 or TRBD2 (5 bases each). V was shortened by 4 bases and J by 3 bases, with 18 bases between the two germline ends. CDR3 size: 17 residues. The germline V gene has CDR1 MGHRA and CDR2 YSYEKL. The CDR3 loop reads CASSLFLGVRDTGELFF. DNA for the CDR3: TGCGCCAGCAGCCTTTTTCTGGGGGTTCGCGACACCGGGGAGCTGTTTTTT.

The chain couples TRBV6-1 to TRBJ2-1; TRBD2 aligns across 9 bases. The trim removed 6 bases at V and 2 bases at J, leaving 11 bases unmatched. CDR3 length equals 17 residues. Germline V gene lookup returns CDR1 MNHNS and CDR2 SASEGT. CDR3 sequence reads: CASSQDPGLAAYNEQFF. CDR3 in DNA: TGTGCCAGCAGCCAAGATCCGGGACTAGCAGCCTACAATGAGCAGTTCTTC.

This clonotype was picked up a small number of times. This rearrangement joins TRBV28 to TRBJ2-3; TRBD2 is a possible D gene (7 bases). V was cut by 10 bases and J by 2 bases, with 19 bases left in between. Looked up from germline, CDR1 is MDHEN and CDR2 is SYDVKM. This CDR3 has 15 amino acids. The chain's CDR3 is CATMGGLGATDTQYF. CDR3 sequence (DNA): TGTGCCACTATGGGGGGGCTGGGGGCCACAGATACGCAGTATTTT.

The J gene is TRBJ2-7, the V gene TRBV6-1; D tentatively reads TRBD1 or TRBD2 (5 bases each). Germline V gives CDR1 MNHNS, CDR2 SASEGT. The CDR3 has 18 amino acids. Trimming cost V 0 bases and J 7 bases, with 25 bases left between them. In DNA form, the CDR3 reads TGTGCCAGCAGTGAAGCGAGGGGTCCCGGACTCCTCACCGGGGAGCAGTACGTC. Protein sequence: CASSEARGPGLLTGEQYV.

This chain joins TRBV10-2 and TRBJ2-7, with D uncertain. V lost 10 bases and J 7 bases, leaving 14 bases between the germline ends. This CDR3 region has 11 residues. Germline CDR1 and CDR2: WSHSY and SAAADI. The CDR3 nucleotides are TGCGCCACTACGGATTTACGAGAGCAGTACTTC. Amino acids: CATTDLREQYF.

There are many counts of this clonotype. This rearrangement joins TRBV3-1 to TRBJ1-1; D gene unclear. This CDR3 spans 13 amino acids. V gave up 0 bases and J gave up 10 bases, with 12 bases separating them. Germline CDR1 LGHDT, CDR2 YNNKEL (reference sequence). This chain's CDR3 is CASSQDSGLTAFF. CDR3 in DNA: TGTGCCAGCAGCCAAGATAGCGGGTTAACAGCTTTCTTT.

This chain uses TRBV11-1 with TRBJ2-6, with 8 bases identical to TRBD1. Germline CDR1 and CDR2: SGHAT and FQDESV (reference sequence). With 5 bases clipped from V and 5 bases from J, the junction kept 14 bases outside the gene matches. The CDR3 runs 18 residues. The CDR3 DNA reads TGTGCCAGCAGCCGCCGCAGTGTGGCAGGGGGCTGGGCCAACGTCCTGACTTTC. Its protein product is CASSRRSVAGGWANVLTF.

The chain is built from TRBV7-9 and TRBJ1-1; 9 nucleotides agree with TRBD1. CDR1 SEHNR and CDR2 FQNEAQ come from the germline V gene (reference sequence). V shed 7 bases and J 8 bases; nucleotides not matched to a gene: 20. This CDR3 has 17 residues. The CDR3 here is CASTEQQGASRRGEAFF. CDR3 sequence (DNA): TGTGCCAGCACCGAACAACAGGGGGCGAGCCGAAGAGGGGAAGCTTTCTTT.

This clonotype was recorded at least ten times. The chain links TRBV4-1 to TRBJ2-1; D gene uncertain. The CDR3 is 15 amino acids. Germline V gene data show CDR1 as MGHRA and CDR2 as YSYEKL. Trimming shortened V by 0 bases and J by 0 bases, and 6 bases separated the two germline ends. In DNA, the CDR3 is TGCGCCAGCAGCCAAGATGCTAGCTCCTACAATGAGCAGTTCTTC. It encodes CASSQDASSYNEQFF.